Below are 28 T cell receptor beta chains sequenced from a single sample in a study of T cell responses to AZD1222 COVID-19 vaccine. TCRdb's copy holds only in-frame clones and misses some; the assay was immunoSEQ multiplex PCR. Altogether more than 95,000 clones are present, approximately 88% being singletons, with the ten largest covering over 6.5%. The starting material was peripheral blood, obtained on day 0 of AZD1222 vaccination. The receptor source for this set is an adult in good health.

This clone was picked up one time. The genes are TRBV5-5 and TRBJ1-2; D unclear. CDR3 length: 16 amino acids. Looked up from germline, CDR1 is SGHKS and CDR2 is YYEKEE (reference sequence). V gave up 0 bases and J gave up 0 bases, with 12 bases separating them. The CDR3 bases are TGTGCCAGCAGCTTGGAGGCGAACAGACCTAACTATGGCTACACCTTC. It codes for CASSLEANRPNYGYTF.

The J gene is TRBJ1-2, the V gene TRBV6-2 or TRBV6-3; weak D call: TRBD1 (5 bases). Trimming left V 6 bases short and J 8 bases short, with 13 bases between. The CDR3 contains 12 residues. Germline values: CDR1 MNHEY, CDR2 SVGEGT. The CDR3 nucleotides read TGTGCCAGCAGCGACCAGGGTTACGGCTACACCTTC. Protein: CASSDQGYGYTF.

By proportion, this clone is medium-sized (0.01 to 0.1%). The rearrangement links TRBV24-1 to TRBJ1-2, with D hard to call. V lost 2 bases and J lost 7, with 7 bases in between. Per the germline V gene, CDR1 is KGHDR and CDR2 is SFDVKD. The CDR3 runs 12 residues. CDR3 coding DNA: TGTGCCACCAGTGATTCGGTGGGTGGCTACACCTTC. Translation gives CATSDSVGGYTF.

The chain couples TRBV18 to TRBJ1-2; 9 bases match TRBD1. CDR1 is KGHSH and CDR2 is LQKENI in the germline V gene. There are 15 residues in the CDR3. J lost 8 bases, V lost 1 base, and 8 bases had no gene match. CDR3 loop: CASSPRQGQGDGYTF. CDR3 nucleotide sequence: TGTGCCAGCTCACCACGCCAGGGACAGGGAGACGGCTACACCTTC.

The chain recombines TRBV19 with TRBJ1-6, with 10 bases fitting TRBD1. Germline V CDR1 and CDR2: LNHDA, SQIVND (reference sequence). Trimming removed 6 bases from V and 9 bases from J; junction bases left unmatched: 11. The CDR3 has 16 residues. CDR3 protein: CASRSTGQGGSSPLHF. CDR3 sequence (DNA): TGTGCCAGTAGAAGCACCGGACAGGGGGGAAGTTCACCCCTCCACTTT.

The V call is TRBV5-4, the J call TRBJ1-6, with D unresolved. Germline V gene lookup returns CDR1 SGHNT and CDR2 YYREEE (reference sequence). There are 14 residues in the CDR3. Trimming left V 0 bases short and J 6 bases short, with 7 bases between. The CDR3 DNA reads TGTGCCAGCAGCTTGGAGCGGTCTAATTCACCCCTCCACTTT. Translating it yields CASSLERSNSPLHF.

The CDR3 nucleotides read TGTGCCAGCAACCCACGGGACTATGGCTACACCTTC. This gives the protein CASNPRDYGYTF. The chain uses TRBV2 and TRBJ1-2; the D is unclear. Per germline, CDR1 SNHLY and CDR2 FYNNEI. Trimming removed 7 bases from V and 3 bases from J, with 9 bases in between. This CDR3 is 12 amino acids long. Looking up the rest from reference TRBV2 and TRBJ1-2 gives the full variable domain: EPEVTQTPSHQVTQMGQEVILRCVPISNHLYFYWYRQILGQKVEFLVSFYNNEISEKSEIFDDQFSVERPDGSNFTLKIRSTKLEDSAMYFCASNPRDYGYTFGSGTRLTVV.

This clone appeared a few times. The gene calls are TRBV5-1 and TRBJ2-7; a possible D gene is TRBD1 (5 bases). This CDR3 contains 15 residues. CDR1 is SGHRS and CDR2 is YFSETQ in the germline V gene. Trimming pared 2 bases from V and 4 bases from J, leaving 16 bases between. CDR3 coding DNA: TGCGCCAGCAGCTTAGACAGCCGTCTCCCATACGAGCAGTACTTC. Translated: CASSLDSRLPYEQYF. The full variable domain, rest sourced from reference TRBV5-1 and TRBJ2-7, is KAGVTQTPRYLIKTRGQQVTLSCSPISGHRSVSWYQQTPGQGLQFLFEYFSETQRNKGNFPGRFSGRQFSNSRSEMNVSTLELGDSALYLCASSLDSRLPYEQYFGPGTRLTVT.

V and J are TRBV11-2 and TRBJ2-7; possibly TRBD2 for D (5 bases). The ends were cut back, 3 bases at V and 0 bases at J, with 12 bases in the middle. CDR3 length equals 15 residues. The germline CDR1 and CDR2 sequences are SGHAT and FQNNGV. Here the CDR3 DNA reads TGTGCCAGCAGCTTCTTGGCTAGCCCCTCCTACGAGCAGTACTTC. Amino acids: CASSFLASPSYEQYF.

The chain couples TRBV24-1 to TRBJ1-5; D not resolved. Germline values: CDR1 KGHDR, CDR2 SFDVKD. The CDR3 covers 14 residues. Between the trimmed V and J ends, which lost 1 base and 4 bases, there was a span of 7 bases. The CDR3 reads CATSDLGLNQPQHF. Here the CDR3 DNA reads TGTGCCACCAGTGATTTAGGGTTAAATCAGCCCCAGCATTTT.

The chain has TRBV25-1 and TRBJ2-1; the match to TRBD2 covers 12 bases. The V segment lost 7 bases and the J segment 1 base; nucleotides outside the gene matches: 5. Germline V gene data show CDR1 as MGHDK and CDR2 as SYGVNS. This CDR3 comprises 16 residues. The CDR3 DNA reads TGTGCCAGCACCCTAGCGGGAGGGGGGTCCTACAATGAGCAGTTCTTC. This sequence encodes CASTLAGGGSYNEQFF.

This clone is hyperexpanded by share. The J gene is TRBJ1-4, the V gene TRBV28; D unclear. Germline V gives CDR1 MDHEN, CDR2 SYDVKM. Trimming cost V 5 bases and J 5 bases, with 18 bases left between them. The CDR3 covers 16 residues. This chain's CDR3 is CASSTHQVTINEKLFF. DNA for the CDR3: TGTGCCAGCAGTACCCATCAGGTGACGATCAATGAAAAACTGTTTTTT.

CDR3 residues: CASSQGRAGANVLTF. The CDR3 bases are TGCGCCAGCAGCCAAGGCCGGGCTGGGGCCAACGTCCTGACTTTC. The chain links TRBV4-3 to TRBJ2-6, with D unresolved. V lost 1 base and J lost 2, with 6 bases in between. CDR1 LGHNA and CDR2 YSLEER come from the germline V gene. The CDR3 is 15 amino acids.

CDR3 sequence: CASSLVDGQPQHF. In nucleotides, the CDR3 is TGTGCCAGCAGTTTGGTAGACGGTCAGCCCCAGCATTTT. The J gene is TRBJ1-5, the V gene TRBV12-3 or TRBV12-4; D uncertain. Trimming removed 3 bases at V and 6 bases at J, with 9 bases between. CDR3 length equals 13 residues.

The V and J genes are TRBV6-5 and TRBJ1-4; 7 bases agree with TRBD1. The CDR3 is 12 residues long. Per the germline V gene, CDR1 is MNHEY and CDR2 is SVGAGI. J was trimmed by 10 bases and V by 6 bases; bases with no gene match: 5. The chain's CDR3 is CASRSNRGKLFF. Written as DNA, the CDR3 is TGTGCCAGCAGAAGTAACAGGGGAAAACTGTTTTTT.

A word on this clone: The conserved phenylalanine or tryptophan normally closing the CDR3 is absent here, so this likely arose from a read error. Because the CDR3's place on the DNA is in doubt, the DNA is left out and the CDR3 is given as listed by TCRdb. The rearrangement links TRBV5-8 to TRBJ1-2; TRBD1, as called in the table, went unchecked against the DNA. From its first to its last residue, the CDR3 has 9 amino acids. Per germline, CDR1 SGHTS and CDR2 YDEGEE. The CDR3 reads CASSLESWA.

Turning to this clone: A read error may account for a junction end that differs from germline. As DNA, the CDR3 is TGTGCCAGCAGTGACTCGGGCAGAATTAATGAAAAACTGTTTTTT. It encodes CASSDSGRINEKLFF. This chain links TRBV6-5 with TRBJ1-4; no clear D. Germline CDR1 and CDR2: MNHEY and SVGAGI. The CDR3 runs to 15 residues.

DNA of the CDR3: TGTGCCAGTAGTATAGGGTGGGACGAGCAGTACTTC. This translates into CASSIGWDEQYF. The chain combines TRBV19 with TRBJ2-7, with D uncertain. Trimming stripped 1 base from V and 5 bases from J, with 6 bases between. This CDR3 is 12 amino acids long. Germline CDR1 reads LNHDA; CDR2 reads SQIVND (reference sequence).

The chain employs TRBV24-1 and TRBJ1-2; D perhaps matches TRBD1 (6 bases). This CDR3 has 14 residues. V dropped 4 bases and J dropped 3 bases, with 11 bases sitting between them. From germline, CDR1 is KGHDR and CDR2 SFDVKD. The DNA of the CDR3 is TGTGCCACCAGTGAGGGGGGCCTTGACTATGGCTACACCTTC. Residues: CATSEGGLDYGYTF.

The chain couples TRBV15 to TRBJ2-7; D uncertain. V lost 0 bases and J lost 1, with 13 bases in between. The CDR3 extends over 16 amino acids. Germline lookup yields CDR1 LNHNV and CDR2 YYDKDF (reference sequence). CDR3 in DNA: TGTGCCACCAGCAGAGAGTCGAGTATTGGATCCTACGAGCAGTACTTC. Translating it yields CATSRESSIGSYEQYF. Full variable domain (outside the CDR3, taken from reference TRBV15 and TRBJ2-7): DAMVIQNPRYQVTQFGKPVTLSCSQTLNHNVMYWYQQKSSQAPKLLFHYYDKDFNNEADTPDNFQSRRPNTSFCFLDIRSPGLGDTAMYLCATSRESSIGSYEQYFGPGTRLTVT.

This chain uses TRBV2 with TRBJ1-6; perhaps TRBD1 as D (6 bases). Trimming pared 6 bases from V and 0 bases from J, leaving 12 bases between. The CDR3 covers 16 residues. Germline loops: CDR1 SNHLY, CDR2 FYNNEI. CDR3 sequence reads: CASRGQGSSYNSPLHF. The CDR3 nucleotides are TGTGCCAGCAGGGGTCAGGGGAGCTCCTATAATTCACCCCTCCACTTT. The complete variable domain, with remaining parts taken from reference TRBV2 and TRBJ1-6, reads EPEVTQTPSHQVTQMGQEVILRCVPISNHLYFYWYRQILGQKVEFLVSFYNNEISEKSEIFDDQFSVERPDGSNFTLKIRSTKLEDSAMYFCASRGQGSSYNSPLHFGNGTRLTVT.

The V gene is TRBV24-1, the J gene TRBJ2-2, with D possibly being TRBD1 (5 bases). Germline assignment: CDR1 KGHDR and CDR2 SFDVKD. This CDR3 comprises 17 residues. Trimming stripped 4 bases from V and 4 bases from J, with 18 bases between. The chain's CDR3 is CATSDTPPRVSTGELFF. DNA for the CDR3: TGTGCCACCAGTGACACGCCACCCAGGGTTTCCACCGGGGAGCTGTTTTTT.

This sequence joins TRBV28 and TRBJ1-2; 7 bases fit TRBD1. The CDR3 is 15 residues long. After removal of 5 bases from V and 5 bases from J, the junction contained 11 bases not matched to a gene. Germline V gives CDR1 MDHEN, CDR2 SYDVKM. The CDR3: CASSMPTGSGYGYTF. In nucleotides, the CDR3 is TGTGCCAGCAGTATGCCGACAGGGTCGGGATATGGCTACACCTTC.

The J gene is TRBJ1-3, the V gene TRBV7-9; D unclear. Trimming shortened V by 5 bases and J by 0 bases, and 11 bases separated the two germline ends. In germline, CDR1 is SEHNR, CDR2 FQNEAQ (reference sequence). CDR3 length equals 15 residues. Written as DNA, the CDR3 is TGTGCCAGCAGCCCAGTATGGCTCTCTGGAAACACCATATATTTT. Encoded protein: CASSPVWLSGNTIYF.

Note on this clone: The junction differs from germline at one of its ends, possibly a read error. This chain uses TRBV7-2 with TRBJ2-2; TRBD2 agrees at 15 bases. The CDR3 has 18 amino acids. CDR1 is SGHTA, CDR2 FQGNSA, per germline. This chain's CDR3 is CASSLGLAGGPTTGELFF. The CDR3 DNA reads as TGTGCCAGCAGTTTAGGACTAGCGGGAGGGCCGACCACCGGGGAGCTGTTTTTT.

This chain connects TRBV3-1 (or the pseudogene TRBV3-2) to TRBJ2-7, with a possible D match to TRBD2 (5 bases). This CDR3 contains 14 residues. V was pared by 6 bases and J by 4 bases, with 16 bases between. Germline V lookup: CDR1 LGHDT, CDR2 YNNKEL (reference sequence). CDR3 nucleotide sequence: TGTGCCAGCAGTCGATACGGCGGGTCATACGAGCAGTACTTC. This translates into CASSRYGGSYEQYF.

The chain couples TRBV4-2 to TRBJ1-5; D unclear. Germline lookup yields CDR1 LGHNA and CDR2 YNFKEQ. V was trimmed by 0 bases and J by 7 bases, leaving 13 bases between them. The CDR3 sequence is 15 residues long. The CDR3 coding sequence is TGTGCCAGCAGCCAAGATCCGGGGATGGAACAGCCCCAGCATTTT. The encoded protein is CASSQDPGMEQPQHF.

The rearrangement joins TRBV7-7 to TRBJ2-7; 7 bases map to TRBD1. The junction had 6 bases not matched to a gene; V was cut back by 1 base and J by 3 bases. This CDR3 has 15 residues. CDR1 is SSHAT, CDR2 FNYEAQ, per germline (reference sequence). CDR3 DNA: TGTGCCAGCAGCTTAGGACAGGGCTTAGGCTACGAGCAGTACTTC. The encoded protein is CASSLGQGLGYEQYF.